Below are 8 T cell receptor beta chains sequenced from a single sample in a study of cytomegalovirus exposure and HLA in healthy donors. PCR employed 60 Vbeta and 13 Jbeta primers. Libraries were prepared by immunoSEQ multiplex PCR; TCRdb keeps only in-frame clonotypes and omits some of them. The sample contains around 150,000 clones, roughly 80% of which appear only once. Sample: PBMCs. All receptors come from a woman aged 25-40 years in good health and CMV-seropositive.

The chain is built from TRBV7-2 and TRBJ2-2; 11 nucleotides match TRBD2. The CDR3 contains 19 residues. CDR1 is SGHTA and CDR2 is FQGNSA in the germline V gene. Unmatched junction bases numbered 8, after V lost 2 bases and J lost 0 bases. The DNA for the CDR3 is TGTGCCAGCAGCTTACCGACTAGCGGGGAGCATACGAACACCGGGGAGCTGTTTTTT. This sequence encodes CASSLPTSGEHTNTGELFF.

The V call is TRBV2, the J call TRBJ2-7; D is undetermined. This CDR3 has 15 amino acids. V was pared by 0 bases and J by 3 bases, with 12 bases between. Looked up from germline, CDR1 is SNHLY and CDR2 is FYNNEI. The CDR3 region has the DNA TGTGCCAGCAGTGAAGCTCTAACCCTAGACTACGAGCAGTACTTC. Translated, it gives CASSEALTLDYEQYF.

The sample holds one count of this clone. The CDR3 reads CASSQDWPLGNQPQHF. In DNA, the CDR3 is TGCGCCAGCAGCCAAGATTGGCCTTTGGGCAATCAGCCCCAGCATTTT. The V gene is TRBV4-1, the J gene TRBJ1-5, with D uncertain. Germline CDR1 is MGHRA and CDR2 is YSYEKL. V lost 0 bases to trimming and J lost 2 bases, with 11 bases between them. The CDR3 sequence is 16 residues long.

This chain connects TRBV5-6 to TRBJ1-1; maybe TRBD1 (5 bases). The CDR3 extends over 13 amino acids. The V end lost 5 bases, the J end lost 4 bases, and 12 bases lay between the germline ends. Looked up from germline, CDR1 is SGHDT and CDR2 is YYEEEE. CDR3 amino acids: CASSRGGGTEAFF. In nucleotides, the CDR3 is TGTGCCAGCAGTCGTGGGGGGGGCACTGAAGCTTTCTTT.

This chain uses TRBV10-1 with TRBJ2-1, with D possibly matching TRBD1 (6 bases). Per the germline V gene, CDR1 is WNHNN and CDR2 is SYGVQD (reference sequence). Trimming pared 7 bases from V and 2 bases from J, leaving 18 bases between. The CDR3 runs to 16 residues. The CDR3 loop is CASTRIGGPTYNEQFF. The CDR3 DNA follows: TGCGCCAGCACCCGCATAGGGGGACCCACCTACAATGAGCAGTTCTTC.

This chain connects TRBV4-1 to TRBJ2-5, with 7 bases matching TRBD1. Germline loops: CDR1 MGHRA, CDR2 YSYEKL. The V segment lost 4 bases and the J segment 11 bases; nucleotides outside the gene matches: 13. The CDR3 runs 14 residues. CDR3 in amino acids: CASSLRQGAREQYF. CDR3 bases: TGCGCCAGCAGCCTACGACAGGGTGCGAGGGAGCAGTACTTC.

The chain recombines TRBV30 with TRBJ1-2, with D possibly matching TRBD1 (5 bases). Looked up from germline, CDR1 is GTSNPN and CDR2 is SVGIG (reference sequence). Trimming shortened V by 0 bases and J by 1 base, and 6 bases separated the two germline ends. CDR3 size: 13 residues. In DNA form, the CDR3 reads TGTGCCTGGAGTGTCGACAGTAACTATGGCTACACCTTC. It encodes CAWSVDSNYGYTF.

The chain combines TRBV7-9 with TRBJ1-4, with D perhaps matching TRBD1 (6 bases). CDR1 is SEHNR, CDR2 FQNEAQ, per germline (reference sequence). The length of the CDR3 is 16 residues. Trimming shortened V by 4 bases and J by 2 bases, and 14 bases separated the two germline ends. Here the CDR3 DNA reads TGTGCCAGCAGCTCGGGCTCCCAGGGGACTAATGAAAAACTGTTTTTT. Protein sequence: CASSSGSQGTNEKLFF.